These T cell receptor beta chains were read from a single sample in a study of shared clonotypes between healthy human individuals. TCRdb's table, derived via immunoSEQ multiplex PCR, lists solely in-frame clones and lacks some. The table records around 2.3 million clones, nearly 97% of them present only once. What was sequenced was naive CD4+ T cells sorted from blood. These receptors were taken from a man younger than 35 in good health. Each CDR3 is given with its conserved first and last residue. The order of the fields is CDR3 protein, CDR3 DNA, V gene, D gene, clone size, J gene. A D gene is named only where the DNA matches it firmly. A clone size is listed for some rows: how often the clone was seen (once, few, many), or a class if it is expanded.

CDR3aa: CASSGTGVVNTEAFF
CDR3nt: TGCGCCAGCAGCGGGACAGGGGTAGTGAACACTGAAGCTTTCTTT
v_gene: TRBV5-1
d_gene: TRBD1
abundance: .
j_gene: TRBJ1-1

CDR3aa: CAISDHSYNSPLHF
CDR3nt: TGTGCCATCAGTGACCACAGTTATAATTCACCCCTCCACTTT
v_gene: TRBV10-3
d_gene: .
abundance: .
j_gene: TRBJ1-6

CDR3aa: CASSLSGSASNEQFF
CDR3nt: TGTGCCAGCAGTCTTAGCGGGAGCGCCTCCAATGAGCAGTTCTTC
v_gene: TRBV27
d_gene: TRBD2
abundance: .
j_gene: TRBJ2-1

CDR3aa: CASRRTGGYGYTF
CDR3nt: TGTGCCAGCAGACGGACAGGGGGCTATGGCTACACCTTC
v_gene: TRBV5-4
d_gene: TRBD1
abundance: .
j_gene: TRBJ1-2

CDR3aa: CSPFYNEQFF
CDR3nt: TGCAGCCCGTTTTACAATGAGCAGTTCTTC
v_gene: TRBV20-1
d_gene: .
abundance: .
j_gene: TRBJ2-1

CDR3aa: CASSGGPGANVLTF
CDR3nt: TGTGCCAGCTCAGGAGGGCCTGGGGCCAACGTCCTGACTTTC
v_gene: TRBV18
d_gene: .
abundance: .
j_gene: TRBJ2-6

CDR3aa: CARDQDDYTQETQYF
CDR3nt: TGTGCCAGGGATCAGGACGACTACACTCAAGAGACCCAGTACTTC
v_gene: TRBV7-3
d_gene: .
abundance: .
j_gene: TRBJ2-5

CDR3aa: CASSQEGLPGDIQYF
CDR3nt: TGCGCCAGCAGCCAAGAAGGGCTCCCAGGGGACATTCAGTACTTC
v_gene: TRBV4-1
d_gene: .
abundance: .
j_gene: TRBJ2-4

CDR3aa: CASTLTGSRVKGNEQFF
CDR3nt: TGCGCCAGCACCCTCACAGGGTCCCGCGTTAAGGGTAATGAGCAGTTCTTC
v_gene: TRBV4-1
d_gene: .
abundance: .
j_gene: TRBJ2-1

CDR3aa: CASSFADRDYNEQFF
CDR3nt: TGTGCCAGCAGCTTTGCGGACAGGGACTACAATGAGCAGTTCTTC
v_gene: TRBV5-4
d_gene: TRBD1
abundance: .
j_gene: TRBJ2-1

CDR3aa: CASSSGAAGSGNTIYF
CDR3nt: TGTGCCAGCAGCTCCGGGGCCGCCGGCTCTGGAAACACCATATATTTT
v_gene: TRBV7-8
d_gene: .
abundance: .
j_gene: TRBJ1-3

CDR3aa: CASSGPSGGNEQFF
CDR3nt: TGTGCCAGCAGCGGGCCTAGCGGGGGGAATGAGCAGTTCTTC
v_gene: TRBV7-9
d_gene: TRBD2
abundance: .
j_gene: TRBJ2-1

CDR3aa: CASSLAGGRETQYF
CDR3nt: TGTGCCAGCAGCTTAGCTGGGGGGCGGGAGACCCAGTACTTC
v_gene: TRBV11-2
d_gene: .
abundance: .
j_gene: TRBJ2-5

CDR3aa: CAWSKGPTYGYTF
CDR3nt: TGTGCCTGGAGTAAAGGACCTACCTATGGCTACACCTTC
v_gene: TRBV30
d_gene: .
abundance: .
j_gene: TRBJ1-2

CDR3aa: CASSPRLAGRKVPYEQYF
CDR3nt: TGTGCCAGCAGCCCAAGACTAGCGGGGCGAAAGGTCCCCTACGAGCAGTACTTC
v_gene: TRBV11-2
d_gene: TRBD2
abundance: .
j_gene: TRBJ2-7

CDR3aa: CAWRLEETQYF
CDR3nt: TGTGCCTGGAGGCTAGAAGAGACCCAGTACTTC
v_gene: TRBV30
d_gene: .
abundance: .
j_gene: TRBJ2-5

CDR3aa: CASNQGGYGYTF
CDR3nt: TGTGCCAGTAACCAAGGGGGCTATGGCTACACCTTC
v_gene: TRBV19
d_gene: .
abundance: .
j_gene: TRBJ1-2

CDR3aa: CAWSVNRKNIQYF
CDR3nt: TGTGCCTGGAGTGTAAACAGGAAAAACATTCAGTACTTC
v_gene: TRBV30
d_gene: .
abundance: .
j_gene: TRBJ2-4

CDR3aa: CASSGGLTGAEAFF
CDR3nt: TGTGCCAGCAGTGGGGGGTTGACAGGAGCTGAAGCTTTCTTT
v_gene: TRBV25-1
d_gene: .
abundance: once
j_gene: TRBJ1-1

CDR3aa: CASSSGVSNQPQHF
CDR3nt: TGTGCCAGCAGCTCAGGGGTGAGCAATCAGCCCCAGCATTTT
v_gene: TRBV7-2
d_gene: .
abundance: .
j_gene: TRBJ1-5

CDR3aa: CASSPGLAGGTITLSYNEQFF
CDR3nt: TGTGCCAGCAGCCCGGGACTAGCGGGGGGAACGATTACTTTATCCTACAATGAGCAGTTCTTC
v_gene: TRBV7-8
d_gene: TRBD2
abundance: once
j_gene: TRBJ2-1

CDR3aa: CASIRGRNTDTQYF
CDR3nt: TGTGCCAGCATTAGGGGGCGGAACACAGATACGCAGTATTTT
v_gene: TRBV2
d_gene: TRBD1
abundance: .
j_gene: TRBJ2-3

CDR3aa: CASSGQGSSHEQFF
CDR3nt: TGTGCCAGCAGTGGTCAGGGAAGTAGCCATGAGCAGTTCTTC
v_gene: TRBV6-4
d_gene: .
abundance: .
j_gene: TRBJ2-1

CDR3aa: CATSRDPTGSVGYTF
CDR3nt: TGTGCCACCAGCAGAGATCCGACAGGTAGTGTTGGCTACACCTTC
v_gene: TRBV15
d_gene: .
abundance: .
j_gene: TRBJ1-2

CDR3aa: CSAGGGTGDEQYF
CDR3nt: TGCAGCGCTGGCGGGGGGACAGGGGACGAGCAGTACTTC
v_gene: TRBV29-1
d_gene: TRBD1
abundance: .
j_gene: TRBJ2-7

CDR3aa: CASSTTGTGSSGANVLTF
CDR3nt: TGTGCCAGTAGTACCACCGGGACAGGGTCCTCTGGGGCCAACGTCCTGACTTTC
v_gene: TRBV19
d_gene: TRBD1
abundance: .
j_gene: TRBJ2-6

CDR3aa: CASSHTGTGVGNEQYF
CDR3nt: TGTGCCAGCAGCCATACCGGGACAGGGGTCGGAAACGAGCAGTACTTC
v_gene: TRBV11-3
d_gene: TRBD1
abundance: .
j_gene: TRBJ2-7

CDR3aa: CASSLSGPDNEKLFF
CDR3nt: TGTGCCAGCAGTCTTTCCGGGCCGGATAATGAAAAACTGTTTTTT
v_gene: TRBV28
d_gene: .
abundance: .
j_gene: TRBJ1-4

CDR3aa: CASSLVAGAQETQYF
CDR3nt: TGTGCCAGCAGCTTAGTTGCGGGGGCCCAAGAGACCCAGTACTTC
v_gene: TRBV11-2
d_gene: .
abundance: .
j_gene: TRBJ2-5

CDR3aa: CASSPQGALGYEQYF
CDR3nt: TGTGCCAGTAGTCCTCAGGGGGCGCTGGGCTACGAGCAGTACTTC
v_gene: TRBV19
d_gene: TRBD1
abundance: .
j_gene: TRBJ2-7

CDR3aa: CASSPEEPGNTIYF
CDR3nt: TGCGCCAGCAGCCCGGAGGAGCCTGGAAACACCATATATTTT
v_gene: TRBV5-1
d_gene: .
abundance: .
j_gene: TRBJ1-3

CDR3aa: CASSEVKVPYGYTF
CDR3nt: TGTGCCAGCAGTGAAGTCAAGGTACCCTATGGCTACACCTTC
v_gene: TRBV6-1
d_gene: .
abundance: once
j_gene: TRBJ1-2

CDR3aa: CASSPSGTAGQETQYF
CDR3nt: TGCGCCAGCAGCCCCAGCGGGACCGCCGGGCAAGAGACCCAGTACTTC
v_gene: TRBV5-1
d_gene: TRBD2
abundance: .
j_gene: TRBJ2-5

CDR3aa: CASSKNSNEQFF
CDR3nt: TGTGCCAGCAGTAAAAATAGCAATGAGCAGTTCTTC
v_gene: TRBV2
d_gene: .
abundance: once
j_gene: TRBJ2-1

CDR3aa: CASSFVTAGGYEQYF
CDR3nt: TGTGCCAGCAGTTTCGTTACGGCTGGGGGCTACGAGCAGTACTTC
v_gene: TRBV27
d_gene: .
abundance: .
j_gene: TRBJ2-7

CDR3aa: CASSLDRGQNGELFF
CDR3nt: TGTGCCAGCAGCTTGGACAGGGGGCAGAACGGGGAGCTGTTTTTT
v_gene: TRBV5-6
d_gene: TRBD1
abundance: .
j_gene: TRBJ2-2

CDR3aa: CASSQTSGNNEQFF
CDR3nt: TGTGCCAGCTCACAGACTAGCGGGAACAATGAGCAGTTCTTC
v_gene: TRBV18
d_gene: TRBD2
abundance: .
j_gene: TRBJ2-1

CDR3aa: CAWSVRQGDEQFF
CDR3nt: TGTGCCTGGAGTGTACGTCAGGGCGATGAGCAGTTCTTC
v_gene: TRBV30
d_gene: .
abundance: .
j_gene: TRBJ2-1

CDR3aa: CSVVDRGGGELFF
CDR3nt: TGCAGCGTTGTGGACAGGGGAGGCGGGGAGCTGTTTTTT
v_gene: TRBV29-1
d_gene: TRBD1
abundance: .
j_gene: TRBJ2-2

CDR3aa: CASSLGTGEQYF
CDR3nt: TGCGCCAGCAGCTTAGGAACGGGGGAGCAGTACTTC
v_gene: TRBV5-1
d_gene: .
abundance: .
j_gene: TRBJ2-7

CDR3aa: CASSPHQGFHSGNTIYF
CDR3nt: TGTGCCAGCAGTCCCCACCAGGGGTTTCACTCTGGAAACACCATATATTTT
v_gene: TRBV25-1
d_gene: .
abundance: .
j_gene: TRBJ1-3

CDR3aa: CASSPPGQGTQETQYF
CDR3nt: TGTGCCAGCTCACCACCGGGACAGGGGACACAAGAGACCCAGTACTTC
v_gene: TRBV18
d_gene: TRBD1
abundance: once
j_gene: TRBJ2-5

CDR3aa: CASSLVGQGKYF
CDR3nt: TGTGCCAGCAGCTTAGTCGGACAGGGAAAGTACTTC
v_gene: TRBV11-2
d_gene: TRBD1
abundance: .
j_gene: TRBJ2-7

CDR3aa: CASSDPGDTQYF
CDR3nt: TGTGCCAGCAGTGACCCCGGAGATACGCAGTATTTT
v_gene: TRBV2
d_gene: .
abundance: .
j_gene: TRBJ2-3

CDR3aa: CASSLTGGRGNTEAFF
CDR3nt: TGTGCCAGCAGCTTAACGGGGGGACGTGGGAACACTGAAGCTTTCTTT
v_gene: TRBV11-2
d_gene: .
abundance: .
j_gene: TRBJ1-1

CDR3aa: CASSLGLADGYEQYF
CDR3nt: TGCGCCAGCAGCTTAGGACTAGCTGATGGCTACGAGCAGTACTTC
v_gene: TRBV5-1
d_gene: TRBD2
abundance: .
j_gene: TRBJ2-7

CDR3aa: CASSPGEGLSEAFF
CDR3nt: TGTGCCAGCAGCCCCGGAGAGGGGCTCAGTGAAGCTTTCTTT
v_gene: TRBV5-4
d_gene: .
abundance: .
j_gene: TRBJ1-1